Below, one T cell receptor beta chain is given with its context. What it binds is not known. Because the CDR3's place on the DNA is in doubt, the DNA is left out and the CDR3 is given as listed by TCRdb. This entry comes from a study of CD8 T cells in Susac syndrome. The wider study: When blood was drawn, patients with Susac syndrome were on intravenous immunoglobulin alone, on corticosteroids, or therapy-naive. Study-wide results and caveats: The CD4+ T cell repertoire of patients with Susac syndrome showed no detectable clonal expansion.

Random hexamers were used to reverse transcribe the RNA input (about 0.45 to 1 ug). It was immunoSEQ multiplex PCR that amplified TCR beta CDR3 across 54 Vbeta and 13 Jbeta. TCRdb fed the immunoSEQ multiplex PCR reads into MiXCR, producing one record per CDR3 protein. The table lists about 150,000 distinct CDR3 sequences, 95% to 97% of them singletons. The CD8+ and CD4+ T cells were isolated magnetically using a negative isolation approach, whereas the TEMRA cells were enriched by FACS. The sequenced sample consisted of CD4+ T cells from PBMCs. This receptor was obtained from a human donor with Susac syndrome.

CDR3 protein: CASSLRARITQETQYF. The chain combines TRBV5-8 with TRBJ2-5; TRBD1 was called by the table and not checked on the DNA. The CDR3 spans 16 residues, counting both ends. Germline-derived CDR1 and CDR2 are SGHTS and YDEGEE.